What follows are 31 T cell receptor beta chains derived from one specimen sequenced in a study of T-cell reconstitution after alpha-beta-depleted transplantation in children. The library targeted TCRbeta and was prepared with unique molecular identifiers. A single record per CDR3 protein comes from TCRdb applying MiXCR to the PCR reads. The sample includes 150,000 to 250,000 distinct CDR3 sequences, about 6% of them seen just once. The sequencing used PBMCs, collected before TCRalphabeta/CD19-depleted stem cell transplant. The receptors shown here come from a girl less than two years old with combined immunodeficiency, due to receive a stem cell transplant.

This sequence joins TRBV29-1 and TRBJ2-1, with 9 bases identical to TRBD2. This CDR3 comprises 17 residues. Germline V gene lookup returns CDR1 SQVTM and CDR2 ANQGSEA. Unmatched junction bases numbered 7, after V lost 1 base and J lost 0 bases. The CDR3 DNA follows: TGCAGCGTTGAAGGTAGCGGGGGCCTTAGCTCCTACAATGAGCAGTTCTTC. Its protein product is CSVEGSGGLSSYNEQFF.

This clonotype was seen many times. The rearrangement links TRBV25-1 to TRBJ2-1; TRBD1 is a possible D gene (6 bases). From germline, CDR1 is MGHDK and CDR2 SYGVNS. This CDR3 spans 14 amino acids. V shed 6 bases and J shed 6 bases, with 15 bases lying between them. The CDR3 region is CASSPGVLGNEQFF. As DNA, the CDR3 is TGTGCCAGCAGCCCAGGGGTATTGGGCAATGAGCAGTTCTTC. Combining the CDR3 with reference TRBV25-1 and TRBJ2-1 gives the whole variable domain EADIYQTPRYLVIGTGKKITLECSQTMGHDKMYWYQQDPGMELHLIHYSYGVNSTEKGDLSSESTVSRIRTEHFPLTLESARPSHTSQYLCASSPGVLGNEQFFGPGTRLTVL.

The chain links TRBV7-3 to TRBJ2-2; the match to TRBD2 covers 7 bases. Losses at the gene ends were 1 base for V and 5 bases for J; bases not matched to a gene: 1. Per germline, CDR1 SGHTA and CDR2 FQGTGA. This CDR3 is built from 14 residues. The CDR3 DNA sequence: TGTGCCAGCAGCTTAAGAGCGGGAACCGGGGAGCTGTTTTTT. Protein product: CASSLRAGTGELFF.

This clonotype came up many times. This chain uses TRBV20-1 with TRBJ2-7, with 9 bases identical to TRBD2. This CDR3 has 14 residues. CDR1 DFQATT and CDR2 SNEGSKA come from the germline V gene (reference sequence). With 2 bases clipped from V and 2 bases from J, the junction kept 4 bases outside the gene matches. The CDR3 DNA reads as TGCAGTGCTAGACTTAGCGGGAGTCCCTACGAGCAGTACTTC. The encoded protein is CSARLSGSPYEQYF.

This clonotype was counted ten times or more. This chain connects TRBV20-1 to TRBJ2-2; a possible D gene is TRBD2 (5 bases). V lost 3 bases, J lost 4 bases, and 12 bases lay in between. The germline V gene encodes CDR1 DFQATT and CDR2 SNEGSKA (reference sequence). This CDR3 is 14 amino acids long. The chain's CDR3 is CSARALEGTGELFF. Here the CDR3 DNA reads TGCAGTGCTAGGGCTCTAGAGGGCACCGGGGAGCTGTTTTTT.

At least ten counts were recorded for this clonotype. The J gene is TRBJ2-3, the V gene TRBV4-2; 11 bases line up with TRBD2. This CDR3 has 16 residues. Per germline, CDR1 LGHNA and CDR2 YNFKEQ. Unmatched junction bases numbered 4, after V lost 3 bases and J lost 2 bases. CDR3 coding DNA: TGTGCCAGCAGCCACATTAGCGGGGGGGCCACAGATACGCAGTATTTT. Its protein is CASSHISGGATDTQYF.

A note on this clonotype: This may be a read error: a much more frequent sequence differs by one nucleotide. The chain uses TRBV5-1 and TRBJ2-7; TRBD1 is a possible D gene (6 bases). The length of the CDR3 is 13 residues. In germline, CDR1 is SGHRS, CDR2 YFSETQ. The CDR3 here is CASSLDSHYGQYF. CDR3 nucleotides: TGCGCCAGCAGCCTGGACAGCCACTACGGGCAGTACTTC. Full variable domain (rest looked up from reference TRBV5-1 and TRBJ2-7): KAGVTQTPRYLIKTRGQQVTLSCSPISGHRSVSWYQQTPGQGLQFLFEYFSETQRNKGNFPGRFSGRQFSNSRSEMNVSTLELGDSALYLCASSLDSHYGQYFGPGTRLTVT.

This clonotype showed up many times. This chain joins TRBV18 and TRBJ2-2, with D possibly TRBD2 on 6 matching bases. This CDR3 has 15 amino acids. The V and J ends lost 4 bases and 5 bases respectively, with 14 bases between them. CDR1 is KGHSH, CDR2 LQKENI, per germline. The CDR3 is CASSLRDFRTGELFF. CDR3 sequence (DNA): TGTGCCAGCTCACTCCGGGACTTTCGTACCGGGGAGCTGTTTTTT.

This clonotype occurred many times. The genes are TRBV27 and TRBJ2-7; TRBD2 matches at 7 bases. This CDR3 region has 15 residues. Germline V CDR1 and CDR2: MNHEY, SMNVEV (reference sequence). The ends lost 3 bases at V and 2 bases at J; junction bases unmatched: 7. This CDR3 is CASSLERGTPYEQYF. As DNA, the CDR3 is TGTGCCAGCAGTTTGGAGCGGGGCACCCCCTACGAGCAGTACTTC.

This clonotype was counted only a few times. J is TRBJ2-1 and V is TRBV4-3, with D tentatively TRBD2 (5 bases). Germline CDR1 reads LGHNA; CDR2 reads YSLEER. V dropped 5 bases and J dropped 0 bases, with 11 bases sitting between them. The CDR3 consists of 15 residues. The CDR3 is CASSLSGNSYNEQFF. The CDR3 region has the DNA TGCGCCAGCAGCTTAAGCGGTAACTCCTACAATGAGCAGTTCTTC.

In its sample, this clonotype was seen many times. This chain links TRBV5-1 with TRBJ2-3; D call uncertain. Germline CDR1 reads SGHRS; CDR2 reads YFSETQ. This CDR3 is built from 13 residues. V lost 4 bases and J lost 2, with 8 bases in between. The CDR3, as DNA: TGCGCCAGCAGCAAATACATCACAGATACGCAGTATTTT. Translated, it gives CASSKYITDTQYF.

This sequence joins TRBV28 and TRBJ1-2; TRBD1 aligns across 8 bases. The CDR3 has 18 residues. Unmatched junction bases numbered 21, after V lost 6 bases and J lost 6 bases. Germline loops: CDR1 MDHEN, CDR2 SYDVKM. The CDR3 loop is CASSLGFGTGFFTNGYTF. CDR3 sequence (DNA): TGTGCCAGCAGCCTGGGTTTCGGGACAGGCTTTTTTACAAATGGCTACACCTTC.

V usage is TRBV25-1 and J usage is TRBJ2-3; 9 nucleotides agree with TRBD2. CDR1 is MGHDK, CDR2 SYGVNS, per germline. The CDR3 is 17 residues long. After removal of 1 base from V and 10 bases from J, the junction contained 15 bases not matched to a gene. DNA for the CDR3: TGTGCCAGCAGTGAATTCTTTCTAGCGGGGCCCAGGGGGGCGCAGTATTTT. Its translation: CASSEFFLAGPRGAQYF.

This clonotype has ten or more counts. V gene TRBV28 combines with J gene TRBJ2-7; 10 bases agree with TRBD2. With V trimmed by 2 bases and J by 7 bases, 5 bases remained unmatched. The CDR3 totals 14 residues. CDR1 is MDHEN and CDR2 is SYDVKM in the germline V gene. CDR3 in amino acids: CASSLPSGSWEQYF. CDR3 bases: TGTGCCAGCAGTTTACCTAGCGGGAGTTGGGAGCAGTACTTC.

This clonotype was recorded many times. The chain links TRBV29-1 to TRBJ2-7; tentative D call: TRBD1 (5 bases). V gave up 3 bases and J gave up 2 bases, with 11 bases separating them. CDR3 length: 13 amino acids. CDR1 SQVTM and CDR2 ANQGSEA come from the germline V gene. In DNA form, the CDR3 reads TGCAGCGTTGAGGGCAGGGTTCCCTACGAGCAGTACTTC. This gives the protein CSVEGRVPYEQYF.

This clonotype has a count of ten or more. The CDR3 protein is CASSQTATYNEQFF. The DNA of the CDR3 is TGTGCCAGCAGCCAGACAGCCACCTACAATGAGCAGTTCTTC. The V and J genes are TRBV3-1 and TRBJ2-1, with D possibly TRBD1 on 5 matching bases. Germline CDR1 reads LGHDT; CDR2 reads YNNKEL (reference sequence). There are 14 residues in the CDR3. Trimming cost V 3 bases and J 2 bases, with 8 bases left between them.

This clonotype was detected ten times or more. The V call is TRBV4-2, the J call TRBJ2-7; 7 nucleotides align to TRBD2. The length of the CDR3 is 13 residues. Germline-derived CDR1 and CDR2 are LGHNA and YNFKEQ. With V trimmed by 1 base and J by 6 bases, 3 bases remained unmatched. CDR3 residues: CASSQGPGGEQYF. As DNA, the CDR3 is TGTGCCAGCAGCCAAGGTCCGGGGGGCGAGCAGTACTTC.

The sample holds many counts of this clonotype. The chain has TRBV6-6 and TRBJ2-1, with D maybe TRBD2 (5 bases). The CDR3 is 13 amino acids. V gave up 8 bases and J gave up 0 bases, with 8 bases separating them. Looked up from germline, CDR1 is MNHNY and CDR2 is SVGAGI (reference sequence). The CDR3 loop is CASRTYSYNEQFF. CDR3 DNA: TGTGCCAGCCGGACTTACTCCTACAATGAGCAGTTCTTC.

This clonotype was picked up a small number of times. The chain has TRBV20-1 and TRBJ2-3; 10 bases align to TRBD2. The CDR3 totals 19 residues. V dropped 2 bases and J dropped 4; count of bases not matched to a gene: 18. The germline gives CDR1 DFQATT, CDR2 SNEGSKA (reference sequence). The CDR3 loop reads CSARPVSGGPLVRPDTQYF. For the CDR3, the DNA is TGCAGTGCTAGACCCGTTAGCGGGGGGCCCCTCGTTAGGCCAGATACGCAGTATTTT.

The sample holds many counts of this clonotype. This chain links TRBV7-8 with TRBJ2-7; a weak D match, TRBD1 (6 bases). Trimming shortened V by 5 bases and J by 4 bases, and 21 bases separated the two germline ends. The CDR3 spans 16 residues. Germline lookup yields CDR1 SGHVS and CDR2 FQNEAQ. The CDR3, as DNA: TGTGCCAGCAGCCCCCCGCGACAGGTCTTTCCGTACGAGCAGTACTTC. Translating gives CASSPPRQVFPYEQYF.

This clonotype was observed at least ten times. The gene calls are TRBV7-9 and TRBJ2-7; maybe TRBD2 (6 bases). The germline CDR1 and CDR2 sequences are SEHNR and FQNEAQ (reference sequence). Trimming shortened V by 5 bases and J by 1 base, and 21 bases separated the two germline ends. The length of the CDR3 is 17 residues. Here the CDR3 reads CASSTGGWQGTSYEQYF. The CDR3, as DNA: TGTGCCAGCAGCACCGGGGGTTGGCAGGGTACATCCTACGAGCAGTACTTC.

This clonotype was picked up many times. The chain has TRBV9 and TRBJ2-7; 10 nucleotides agree with TRBD2. V lost 0 bases to trimming and J lost 5 bases; unmatched junction nucleotides: 5. Germline values: CDR1 SGDLS, CDR2 YYNGEE. This CDR3 comprises 15 residues. CDR3 region: CASSVGLAGDHEQYF. The CDR3 region has the DNA TGTGCCAGCAGCGTAGGGCTAGCGGGAGATCACGAGCAGTACTTC. Using reference TRBV9 and TRBJ2-7 for the parts outside the CDR3, the full variable domain is DSGVTQTPKHLITATGQRVTLRCSPRSGDLSVYWYQQSLDQGLQFLIQYYNGEERAKGNILERFSAQQFPDLHSELNLSSLELGDSALYFCASSVGLAGDHEQYFGPGTRLTVT.

This clonotype came up many times. This chain's CDR3 is CSARYSVSSYEQYF. The DNA for the CDR3 is TGCAGTGCTAGATATTCAGTGAGCTCCTACGAGCAGTACTTC. This sequence joins TRBV20-1 and TRBJ2-7; D remains ambiguous. Trimming removed 2 bases at V and 0 bases at J, with 11 bases between. Germline lookup yields CDR1 DFQATT and CDR2 SNEGSKA (reference sequence). The CDR3 length is 14 residues.

This clonotype has a count of ten or more. The chain combines TRBV29-1 with TRBJ1-3; D is undetermined. The V end was cut by 5 bases, the J end by 0 bases, with 11 bases between. CDR3 length: 14 residues. Germline lookup yields CDR1 SQVTM and CDR2 ANQGSEA. CDR3 region: CSVSLWSSGNTIYF. In DNA, the CDR3 is TGCAGCGTTTCTTTGTGGAGCTCTGGAAACACCATATATTTT. The full variable domain, rest sourced from reference TRBV29-1 and TRBJ1-3, is SAVISQKPSRDICQRGTSLTIQCQVDSQVTMMFWYRQQPGQSLTLIATANQGSEATYESGFVIDKFPISRPNLTFSTLTVSNMSPEDSSIYLCSVSLWSSGNTIYFGEGSWLTVV.

This clonotype was counted at least ten times. This rearrangement joins TRBV29-1 to TRBJ1-2; D not resolved. CDR3 length: 11 amino acids. The germline V gene encodes CDR1 SQVTM and CDR2 ANQGSEA. The V and J ends lost 4 bases and 3 bases respectively, with 6 bases between them. For the CDR3, the DNA is TGCAGCGTTGGAAGTGACTATGGCTACACCTTC. Translation: CSVGSDYGYTF.

DNA for the CDR3: TGTGCCAGCAGCCACCAACAGCGGGAGGACTCCTACAATGAGCAGTTCTTC. Protein product: CASSHQQREDSYNEQFF. The chain combines TRBV14 with TRBJ2-1, with TRBD2 matching 9 bases. Germline values: CDR1 SGHDN, CDR2 FVKESK. V lost 3 bases and J lost 0; bases outside the gene matches: 6. The CDR3 extends over 17 amino acids.

This clonotype came up many times. The chain employs TRBV3-1 and TRBJ2-1; 10 nucleotides agree with TRBD2. After removal of 5 bases from V and 4 bases from J, the junction contained 5 bases not matched to a gene. This CDR3 has 15 residues. Germline V gene sequence: CDR1 LGHDT, CDR2 YNNKEL (reference sequence). The CDR3 sequence is CASSATSGTYNEQFF. For the CDR3, the DNA is TGTGCCAGCAGCGCCACTAGCGGGACTTACAATGAGCAGTTCTTC.

This clonotype has a handful of counts. The chain has TRBV24-1 and TRBJ2-7; weak D call: TRBD2 (5 bases). The V gene's germline CDR1 is KGHDR and CDR2 SFDVKD. This CDR3 comprises 15 residues. Between the trimmed V and J ends, which lost 6 bases and 0 bases, there was a span of 14 bases. CDR3 in DNA: TGTGCCACCAGTACCGCTAGGGAGAGCTCCTACGAGCAGTACTTC. It encodes CATSTARESSYEQYF.

This clonotype was found many times. The chain is built from TRBV6-1 and TRBJ2-3, with a possible D match to TRBD2 (5 bases). V gave up 10 bases and J gave up 1 base, with 12 bases separating them. Germline CDR1 and CDR2: MNHNS and SASEGT. This CDR3 contains 13 residues. CDR3 nucleotide sequence: TGTGCCACCCAAGGGCGGGGCACAGATACGCAGTATTTT. Amino acids: CATQGRGTDTQYF.

This clonotype appeared a single time. One base away lies a much larger clone, so this may be a sequencing read error. This rearrangement joins TRBV20-1 to TRBJ1-1; D call uncertain. This CDR3 contains 13 residues. Germline values: CDR1 DFQATT, CDR2 SNEGSKA (reference sequence). The CDR3 spells CSANGRQNSEAFF. CDR3 bases: TGCAGTGCTAACGGTCGGCAGAACTCTGAAGCTTTCTTT.

This clonotype was counted ten times or more. The chain employs TRBV5-1 and TRBJ2-2, with unresolved D. Germline loops: CDR1 SGHRS, CDR2 YFSETQ. This CDR3 spans 15 amino acids. The germline V and J ends were trimmed by 4 bases and 7 bases, with 17 bases remaining between them. CDR3 DNA: TGCGCCAGCAGCCCGGAGTCGGGTGCCGGCGGGGAGCTGTTTTTT. It encodes CASSPESGAGGELFF.